The 6 T cell receptor beta chains listed next were all sequenced from one sample in a study of OX40 agonist ivuxolimab in advanced cancers. TCRdb keeps only in-frame clones here, not all; method: immunoSEQ multiplex PCR. The sample holds 89,000 or so clones, about 90% seen once. Source: CD4+ or CD8+ T cells sorted from blood, taken in a trial of the OX40 agonist ivuxolimab. These receptors originate from an adult with an advanced solid tumor such as melanoma, head and neck, liver or kidney cancer.

The CDR3 loop reads CASSPRTPRTYNEQFF. Here the CDR3 DNA reads TGTGCCAGCAGCCCCAGGACGCCACGAACTTACAATGAGCAGTTCTTC. The J gene is TRBJ2-1, the V gene TRBV14; unclear D gene. Trimming took off 4 bases at V and 4 bases at J, with 17 bases between the two ends. The CDR3 loop spans 16 amino acids. CDR1 is SGHDN and CDR2 is FVKESK in the germline V gene.

The CDR3 region has the DNA TGCGCCAGCAGCCAAAGACAGGGGGTCAGGGCTGAAGCTTTCTTT. It is translated as CASSQRQGVRAEAFF. The chain joins TRBV4-3 to TRBJ1-1, with 9 bases that match TRBD1. CDR1 and CDR2 from the germline V gene are LGHNA and YSLEER. With 2 bases clipped from V and 6 bases from J, the junction kept 7 bases outside the gene matches. This CDR3 spans 15 amino acids.

This clone was seen only a few times. CDR3 nucleotides: TGTGCCAGCAGCGGACACCCTGAAGGGTATAATTCACCCCTCCACTTT. Translation: CASSGHPEGYNSPLHF. The J gene is TRBJ1-6, the V gene TRBV28, with D maybe TRBD1 (5 bases). CDR3 length equals 16 residues. Trimming left V 6 bases short and J 4 bases short, with 16 bases between. From germline, CDR1 is MDHEN and CDR2 SYDVKM.

This clone was counted once. This chain links TRBV13 with TRBJ2-3; 9 positions agree with TRBD1. With 5 bases clipped from V and 6 bases from J, the junction kept 6 bases outside the gene matches. This CDR3 is built from 14 residues. CDR1 PRHDT and CDR2 FYEKMQ come from the germline V gene (reference sequence). The DNA for the CDR3 is TGTGCCAGCAGCACGGGACAGGGAATGGATACGCAGTATTTT. It specifies CASSTGQGMDTQYF.

This chain connects TRBV4-2 to TRBJ1-5, with D possibly being TRBD1 (6 bases). The CDR3 has 16 amino acids. CDR1 LGHNA and CDR2 YNFKEQ come from the germline V gene. Trimming cost V 4 bases and J 4 bases, with 17 bases left between them. The CDR3 loop is CASSPEVDSWNQPQHF. CDR3 in DNA: TGTGCCAGCAGCCCAGAGGTGGACAGTTGGAATCAGCCCCAGCATTTT.

The rearrangement uses TRBV11-2 and TRBJ1-1, with no clear D. Germline V gene sequence: CDR1 SGHAT, CDR2 FQNNGV. V was trimmed by 1 base and J by 3 bases, leaving 6 bases between them. The CDR3 is 13 residues long. The CDR3 is CASSLGPHTEAFF. DNA for the CDR3: TGTGCCAGCAGCTTAGGCCCACACACTGAAGCTTTCTTT.